The 14 T cell receptor beta chains in this list originate from one sample, sequenced in a study of shared clonotypes between healthy human individuals. The protocol was immunoSEQ multiplex PCR, while the TCRdb copy is restricted to in-frame clones and leaves out a portion. The sample yields about 1.5 million clones, 98% seen once. Sequencing was done on a sample of naive CD4+ T cells sorted from blood. Stated subset: CD45RA+ positively selected. These receptors all come from a man under 40 in good health.

This chain joins TRBV28 and TRBJ1-2; 7 bases match TRBD1. From germline, CDR1 is MDHEN and CDR2 SYDVKM. After removal of 6 bases from V and 1 base from J, the junction contained 20 bases not matched to a gene. CDR3 length equals 19 residues. The CDR3 reads CASRVLVTGAPPYNYGYTF. CDR3 bases: TGTGCCAGCAGGGTACTAGTAACAGGGGCCCCTCCCTATAACTATGGCTACACCTTC.

The V call is TRBV5-5, the J call TRBJ1-2, with D possibly being TRBD1 (5 bases). The germline V and J ends were trimmed by 2 bases and 14 bases, with 28 bases remaining between them. This CDR3 contains 16 residues. Looked up from germline, CDR1 is SGHKS and CDR2 is YYEKEE (reference sequence). The CDR3 bases are TGTGCCAGCAGCTTCGCAGGGATACCACCTAACTATGGGGGGACCTTC. Translating it yields CASSFAGIPPNYGGTF.

The CDR3 sequence is CASSIVGSRRDNEQFF. The DNA for the CDR3 is TGTGCCAGTAGTATTGTAGGGTCCCGGAGGGACAATGAGCAGTTCTTC. The chain is built from TRBV19 and TRBJ2-1, with D perhaps matching TRBD2 (6 bases). CDR1 is LNHDA, CDR2 SQIVND, per germline (reference sequence). The CDR3 covers 16 residues. Between the trimmed V and J ends, which lost 3 bases and 5 bases, there was a span of 17 bases.

The V call is TRBV7-9, the J call TRBJ2-3; D is unclear. This CDR3 spans 15 amino acids. With 5 bases removed from V and 3 bases from J, the gap between germline ends came to 15 bases. Looked up from germline, CDR1 is SEHNR and CDR2 is FQNEAQ (reference sequence). The CDR3 sequence: CASSSDFRFTDTQYF. The CDR3 nucleotides read TGTGCCAGCAGCAGCGACTTTCGGTTTACAGATACGCAGTATTTT.

This chain uses TRBV5-5 with TRBJ2-7; D not certain. This CDR3 has 15 residues. V shed 0 bases and J shed 2 bases, with 12 bases lying between them. Germline V gene data show CDR1 as SGHKS and CDR2 as YYEKEE (reference sequence). CDR3 sequence reads: CASSLVSSFPYEQYF. DNA for the CDR3: TGTGCCAGCAGCTTGGTTTCCAGTTTCCCCTACGAGCAGTACTTC.

This sequence joins TRBV6-1 and TRBJ2-4, with a possible D match to TRBD1 (6 bases). Trimming left V 2 bases short and J 6 bases short, with 17 bases between. The CDR3 extends over 16 amino acids. The germline CDR1 and CDR2 sequences are MNHNS and SASEGT. Written as DNA, the CDR3 is TGTGCCAGCAGTGAAAGATGGGGGCAGGGTGGAAACATTCAGTACTTC. This sequence encodes CASSERWGQGGNIQYF.

The chain links TRBV9 to TRBJ2-1; D unresolved. Germline CDR1 reads SGDLS; CDR2 reads YYNGEE. The CDR3 covers 15 residues. V lost 1 base and J 0 bases, leaving 8 bases between the germline ends. The CDR3: CASSVTADSYNEQFF. The CDR3 DNA sequence: TGTGCCAGCAGCGTAACAGCTGACTCCTACAATGAGCAGTTCTTC.

Comments on this clone: The sample holds other DNA sequences that translate to the same CDR3. The J gene is TRBJ2-5, the V gene TRBV27; 7 positions agree with TRBD2. Germline CDR1 reads MNHEY; CDR2 reads SMNVEV (reference sequence). This CDR3 has 13 residues. Germline trimming cut 0 bases from V and 5 bases from J; bases unmatched to any gene: 0. The CDR3 DNA reads TGTGCCAGCAGTTTATCCGGGAGGGAGACCCAGTACTTC. It yields the protein CASSLSGRETQYF.

This chain joins TRBV7-2 and TRBJ1-5, with D unresolved. CDR1 is SGHTA and CDR2 is FQGNSA in the germline V gene. The germline V and J ends were trimmed by 1 base and 6 bases, with 13 bases remaining between them. The CDR3 has 15 residues. As DNA, the CDR3 is TGTGCCAGCAGCTTAGAGACGGGGTTCAGTCAGCCCCAGCATTTT. Encoded protein: CASSLETGFSQPQHF.

The chain has TRBV30 and TRBJ1-1, with D unresolved. Trimming removed 0 bases at V and 2 bases at J, with 13 bases between. The germline CDR1 and CDR2 sequences are GTSNPN and SVGIG (reference sequence). The CDR3 totals 15 residues. CDR3 sequence (DNA): TGTGCCTGGAGTGTACCCCCTTTGGCCAACACTGAAGCTTTCTTT. Its protein product is CAWSVPPLANTEAFF.

The chain combines TRBV18 with TRBJ1-4; D is perhaps TRBD1 (5 bases). V dropped 4 bases and J dropped 5 bases, with 14 bases sitting between them. The CDR3 loop spans 15 amino acids. CDR1 KGHSH and CDR2 LQKENI come from the germline V gene. The CDR3 bases are TGTGCCAGCTCACTGACCGTGGGGGGAAATGAAAAACTGTTTTTT. This sequence encodes CASSLTVGGNEKLFF.

The chain employs TRBV25-1 and TRBJ2-3; the D is unclear. Trimming removed 2 bases at V and 5 bases at J, with 8 bases between. The germline V gene has CDR1 MGHDK and CDR2 SYGVNS. The CDR3 length is 13 residues. In DNA form, the CDR3 reads TGTGCCAGCAGTGAAGTTCCGAGAGATACGCAGTATTTT. This encodes CASSEVPRDTQYF.

Of note for this clone: Additional DNA sequences in this sample encode the identical CDR3. The gene calls are TRBV9 and TRBJ2-1; 9 positions agree with TRBD1. With V trimmed by 2 bases and J by 1 base, 1 base remained unmatched. The CDR3 is made up of 15 amino acids. Germline V lookup: CDR1 SGDLS, CDR2 YYNGEE. CDR3 in amino acids: CASSVGTGSYNEQFF. CDR3 DNA sequence: TGTGCCAGCAGCGTCGGGACAGGGTCCTACAATGAGCAGTTCTTC.

This clone appeared once. Other DNA variants within this sample encode the same CDR3. The chain is built from TRBV9 and TRBJ2-5; D may match TRBD1 or TRBD2 (5 bases each). The V and J ends lost 0 bases and 5 bases respectively, with 11 bases between them. CDR1 and CDR2 from the germline V gene are SGDLS and YYNGEE. The CDR3 contains 14 residues. The CDR3 DNA sequence: TGTGCCAGCAGCGTAGATTCGGGGCTTGAGACCCAGTACTTC. Translation gives CASSVDSGLETQYF.